Following are 3 T cell receptor beta chains from one sample sequenced in a study of control samples from healthy donors and cancer patients. Using immunoSEQ multiplex PCR, the repertoire was profiled, and TCRdb retains in-frame clones only, with some absent. The top ten hold 1.3% to 1.5% of the sample, which has approximately 180,000 clones, under 95% seen once. Sequencing was done on a sample of blood. The receptor set was obtained from a woman aged 18-29 years in good health.

The V gene is TRBV19, the J gene TRBJ2-5; unclear D gene. Germline CDR1 is LNHDA and CDR2 is SQIVND (reference sequence). Trimming took off 6 bases at V and 2 bases at J, with 13 bases between the two ends. The CDR3 contains 14 residues. CDR3 region: CASRPTSQQETQYF. CDR3 DNA sequence: TGTGCCAGTAGGCCGACCAGCCAACAAGAGACCCAGTACTTC.

The CDR3 DNA reads as TGTGCCAGCAGTTTTACCGTGGGAACCCAGTACTTC. Its translation is CASSFTVGTQYF. The rearrangement joins TRBV28 to TRBJ2-5; D ambiguous. Trimming took off 3 bases at V and 8 bases at J, with 10 bases between the two ends. Germline lookup yields CDR1 MDHEN and CDR2 SYDVKM. This CDR3 is 12 amino acids long.

The gene calls are TRBV6-5 and TRBJ2-3; 7 positions agree with TRBD2. The CDR3 contains 14 residues. Germline-derived CDR1 and CDR2 are MNHEY and SVGAGI. Losses at the gene ends were 8 bases for V and 2 bases for J; bases not matched to a gene: 7. Here the CDR3 DNA reads TGTGCCAGCCAGGCTAGCGGTTACACAGATACGCAGTATTTT. Protein product: CASQASGYTDTQYF.